A selection of T cell receptor beta chains follows, all from one sample in a study of blood T cell repertoires in COVID-19. Here immunoSEQ multiplex PCR was the method, and the copy in TCRdb shows in-frame clones only, minus some. This sample has about 370,000 clones; 85% to 90% occur once, and the top ten carry 0.9% to 1.1%. The sequenced material came from PBMCs or T cells enriched from blood (not recorded which). Receptors originate from a man aged 18 to 29 who had recovered from COVID-19. Each CDR3 is given with its conserved first and last residue. A D gene is named only where the DNA matches it firmly. Size values are once, few and many counts, or a class for expanded clones, and some rows have none.

j_call d_call v_call clone_size cdr3_nt cdr3_aa
TRBJ2-1 - TRBV3-1/TRBV3-2 - TGTGCCAGCAGCCAAGGGCAGAACAATGAGCAGTTCTTC CASSQGQNNEQFF
TRBJ2-2 - TRBV19 - TGTGCCAGTAGTATTCCCCCAGGGGAGCTGTTTTTT CASSIPPGELFF
TRBJ2-7 - TRBV7-9 - TGTGCCAGCAGCTTAGTCGCGGCGGACTACGAGCAGTACTTC CASSLVAADYEQYF
TRBJ1-2 - TRBV19 - TGTGCCAGTAGTATCACCCGAGCTAACTATGGCTACACCTTC CASSITRANYGYTF
TRBJ2-1 - TRBV12-3/TRBV12-4 - TGTGCCAGCAGTTTAAAGAGTAGCGGTGAGCAGTTCTTC CASSLKSSGEQFF
TRBJ2-2 TRBD1 TRBV4-2 - TGTGCCAGCAGCCTGACAGGGAGCGGGGAGCTGTTTTTT CASSLTGSGELFF
TRBJ2-5 TRBD2 TRBV6-5 - TGTGCCAGCGGAACTAGCGGGAGGTTTCGGGAGACCCAGTACTTC CASGTSGRFRETQYF
TRBJ1-2 TRBD1 TRBV4-1 - TGCGCCAGCAGCCAAGGATTTTCTAGGACAGGGGCGAACTATGGCTACACCTTC CASSQGFSRTGANYGYTF
TRBJ1-1 - TRBV5-6 - TGTGCCAGCAGCTTCCGGGGGGGCGTGAACACTGAAGCTTTCTTT CASSFRGGVNTEAFF
TRBJ2-7 - TRBV27 - TGTGCCAGCAGTTTAAAGGAGGGGTACGAGCAGTACTTC CASSLKEGYEQYF
TRBJ2-5 - TRBV7-2 - TGTGCCAGCAGCTTTGGGGGGGCAGGTGGAGAGACCCAGTACTTC CASSFGGAGGETQYF
TRBJ1-4 - TRBV11-2 - TGTGCCAGCAGCCACGAGGTCGCAGCAACTAATGAAAAACTGTTTTTT CASSHEVAATNEKLFF
TRBJ1-1 - TRBV5-4 - TGTGCCAGCAGCCACAGGGTGGAGAACACTGAAGCTTTCTTT CASSHRVENTEAFF
TRBJ2-5 TRBD2 TRBV6-1 - TGTGCCAGCAGTGAAATCAGGCTAGCGGGGGGGCTTAGGGAGACCCAGTACTTC CASSEIRLAGGLRETQYF
TRBJ1-2 TRBD1 TRBV13 - TGTGCCAGCAGCTCAGCCCGGGACAGGGTTTTGCTTGGCTACACCTTC CASSSARDRVLLGYTF
TRBJ1-1 - TRBV9 - TGTGCCAGCAGCCGACAGATGAACACTGAAGCTTTCTTT CASSRQMNTEAFF
TRBJ2-1 - TRBV3-1/TRBV3-2 - TGTGCCAGCAGCCCCGTGTCCGGGAATTCGGATGAGCAGTTCTTC CASSPVSGNSDEQFF
TRBJ2-7 - TRBV5-1 once TGCGCCAGCAGCTCTTCGGGATTCTCCTACGAGCAGTACTTC CASSSSGFSYEQYF
TRBJ2-7 - TRBV28 - TGTGCCAGCATCGGAGAATCCTACGAGCAGTACTTC CASIGESYEQYF
TRBJ2-3 - TRBV29-1 - TGCAGCGTCCTCGCGATGGGGCAAGCGCAGTATTTT CSVLAMGQAQYF
TRBJ1-1 - TRBV13 once TGTGCCAGCAGCCGTGGCCAGAACACTGAAGCTTTCTTT CASSRGQNTEAFF
TRBJ2-3 - TRBV7-6 few TGTGCCAGCAGCCCATATCAACAGAGCACAGATACGCAGTATTTT CASSPYQQSTDTQYF
TRBJ2-7 - TRBV11-2 - TGTGCCAGCAGCCGAACCCAGGGTGACGAGCAGTACTTC CASSRTQGDEQYF
TRBJ2-1 TRBD1 TRBV5-5 - TGTGCCAGCAGCTTATGGGACAGGGGTGGGGTTGAGCAGTTCTTC CASSLWDRGGVEQFF
TRBJ1-1 - TRBV28 - TGTGCCAGCAGTGTCACAGGGAACACTGAAGCTTTCTTT CASSVTGNTEAFF
TRBJ2-2 - TRBV27 - TGTGCCAGCAGTTTATCCCTCTCCTCAGCGGGTACCACCGGGGAGCTGTTTTTT CASSLSLSSAGTTGELFF
TRBJ1-2 - TRBV4-3 - TGCGCCAGCAGCCAAACCCTAGGAGGGGGGGTCGACTATGGCTACACCTTC CASSQTLGGGVDYGYTF
TRBJ1-2 - TRBV5-1 few TGCGCCAGCCGCCCGAGCGGGGGGCTCGATGGCTACACCTTC CASRPSGGLDGYTF
TRBJ1-4 - TRBV10-1 - TGCGCCAGCAGTGAGATTGGGAGTTCTAATGAAAAACTGTTTTTT CASSEIGSSNEKLFF
TRBJ1-1 - TRBV4-1 - TGCGCCAGCAGCCAAGATCCCCCCGGTTCCACGAACACTGAAGCTTTCTTT CASSQDPPGSTNTEAFF
TRBJ1-5 TRBD1 TRBV2 - TGTGCCAGCAGTAAAGAGGGACAGAGCTATCAGCCCCAGCATTTT CASSKEGQSYQPQHF
TRBJ1-3 - TRBV11-2 - TGTGCCAGCAGCTTAGTTGGACAGATCTCTGGAAACACCATATATTTT CASSLVGQISGNTIYF
TRBJ2-7 TRBD2 TRBV6-2/TRBV6-3 - TGTGCCAGCAGTTACTCGACGGGTTCTAGCGGACCCTACGAGCAGTACTTC CASSYSTGSSGPYEQYF
TRBJ2-3 TRBD2 TRBV28 - TGTGCCAGCAGCCCAGTGGGGACTAGCGCCTCAGATACGCAGTATTTT CASSPVGTSASDTQYF
TRBJ1-2 TRBD1 TRBV5-1 - TGCGCCAGCAGGAGGGGACAGGGTAACTATGGCTACACCTTC CASRRGQGNYGYTF
TRBJ2-7 - TRBV5-5 - TGTGCCAGCACCAAGGAGACGGGGAGCTCCTACGAGCAGTACTTC CASTKETGSSYEQYF
TRBJ2-3 TRBD2 TRBV14 - TGTGCCAGCAGCCAAGGGGCTAGCGGGAAAAGCACAGATACGCAGTATTTT CASSQGASGKSTDTQYF
TRBJ2-3 - TRBV4-2 - TGTGCCAGCAGCCAAGATACGAATCCCTTACCGAGATCCACAGATACGCAGTATTTT CASSQDTNPLPRSTDTQYF
TRBJ1-3 TRBD1 TRBV25-1 - TGTGCCAGCAGTGAATGGGGCGGGGGACAGGGGCGCGGAAACACCATATATTTT CASSEWGGGQGRGNTIYF
TRBJ2-1 - TRBV14 - TGTGCCAGCAGCCAAGATGGCGGACAGCATTACAATGAGCAGTTCTTC CASSQDGGQHYNEQFF
TRBJ1-3 - TRBV19 - TGTGCCAGTAGTGACCGGGATTTCTCTGGAAACACCATATATTTT CASSDRDFSGNTIYF
TRBJ2-7 - TRBV25-1 - TGTGCCAGCAGTGAATATATTCGAGACAGCTACGAGCAGTACTTC CASSEYIRDSYEQYF
TRBJ1-5 TRBD1 TRBV6-2/TRBV6-3 - TGTGCCAGCAGTTACCGGACAGGGGCGAATTATCAGCCCCAGCATTTT CASSYRTGANYQPQHF
TRBJ2-7 TRBD2 TRBV4-2 - TGTGCCAGCAGCCCGATACTAGCGGGGGGGCCCCCTGGCGAGCAGTACTTC CASSPILAGGPPGEQYF
TRBJ2-1 - TRBV24-1 - TGTGCCACCAGTGATGGAACAGGGATCGGCAATGAGCAGTTCTTC CATSDGTGIGNEQFF
TRBJ2-7 TRBD2 TRBV6-2/TRBV6-3 once TGTGCCAGCAGTTACCCCCAAGGTGCGGGAGATCATGGAGAGCAGTACTTC CASSYPQGAGDHGEQYF
TRBJ2-1 TRBD2 TRBV19 - TGTGCCAGTAGCACCTGGGGGGGTAGGCATGAGCAGTTCTTC CASSTWGGRHEQFF
TRBJ1-6 - TRBV9 - TGTGCCAGCAGCGTAGAGGGGGGGAGTTCACCCCTCCACTTT CASSVEGGSSPLHF
TRBJ2-7 - TRBV6-4 - TGTGCCAGCAGTGACAACGGTCGCTCCTACGAGCAGTACTTC CASSDNGRSYEQYF
TRBJ1-2 TRBD1 TRBV6-6 - TGTGCCAGCAGCCCAACAGGGGTTGGTCTGGGTGGCTACACCTTC CASSPTGVGLGGYTF
TRBJ1-5 TRBD1 TRBV28 - TGTGCCAGCAGGAAGGGGGCGTCGGGTCCTGGCCAGCCCCAGCATTTT CASRKGASGPGQPQHF